This T cell receptor (beta chain) came from a study of shared clonotypes between healthy human individuals. For this clone: Its antigen is unidentified.

General study results and limits: Non-shared clonotypes had lower generation probabilities than those shared by all four donors.

Germline V gene sequence: CDR1 MDHEN, CDR2 SYDVKM. This CDR3 region has 14 residues. V gave up 4 bases and J gave up 4 bases; unmatched junction bases: 6. Measured with immunoSEQ multiplex PCR; TCRdb has only the in-frame clones, and not every one. Of about 1 million clones in the sample, 75% were seen once. The V and J genes are TRBV28 and TRBJ1-2; 7 bases agree with TRBD1. The clonotype comes from a man between 18 and 35 years old in good health. The sequenced sample consisted of memory CD4+ T cells sorted from blood. As to subset: CD45RA-negative fraction. CDR3 in DNA: TGTGCCAGCAGTTACTCCTGGGACAGCTATGGCTACACCTTC. Translated, it gives CASSYSWDSYGYTF.